Each of the 17 T cell receptor beta chains below was sequenced from the same sample in a study of siplizumab effects on memory and regulatory T cells. Profiled with immunoSEQ multiplex PCR; TCRdb holds only in-frame clones, not every one. The data show about 87,000 clones, 94% seen once. What was sequenced was non-Treg CD4+ T cells sorted from blood. These receptors were obtained from a human donor in good health.

V usage is TRBV2 and J usage is TRBJ1-1, with TRBD1 matching over 9 bases. CDR3 length: 15 residues. From germline, CDR1 is SNHLY and CDR2 FYNNEI. V trimming: 3 bases; J trimming: 1 base; junction bases outside the gene matches: 3. CDR3 protein: CASSDTGGPNTEAFF. The CDR3 DNA is TGTGCCAGCAGTGATACAGGGGGCCCGAACACTGAAGCTTTCTTT. The variable domain in full, with the rest retrieved from reference TRBV2 and TRBJ1-1, is EPEVTQTPSHQVTQMGQEVILRCVPISNHLYFYWYRQILGQKVEFLVSFYNNEISEKSEIFDDQFSVERPDGSNFTLKIRSTKLEDSAMYFCASSDTGGPNTEAFFGQGTRLTVV.

This clone is a singleton in its sample. The chain is built from TRBV29-1 and TRBJ2-5; maybe TRBD1 (5 bases). The CDR3 runs to 12 residues. The V and J ends lost 6 bases and 4 bases respectively, with 12 bases between them. From germline, CDR1 is SQVTM and CDR2 ANQGSEA. CDR3 protein: CSVSYQGETQYF. CDR3 bases: TGCAGCGTGTCCTATCAGGGAGAGACCCAGTACTTC.

The chain uses TRBV19 and TRBJ1-2; D unresolved. V was shortened by 5 bases and J by 5 bases, with 9 bases between the two germline ends. Germline CDR1 is LNHDA and CDR2 is SQIVND (reference sequence). This CDR3 region has 12 residues. CDR3 sequence (DNA): TGTGCCAGTAGTCCACGAGAATATGGCTACACCTTC. The encoded protein is CASSPREYGYTF.

This chain joins TRBV4-2 and TRBJ2-3, with 8 bases aligning to TRBD2. Per the germline V gene, CDR1 is LGHNA and CDR2 is YNFKEQ. J lost 0 bases, V lost 1 base, and 9 bases had no gene match. The CDR3 totals 18 residues. CDR3 DNA sequence: TGTGCCAGCAGCCAAGTAACGGCTAGCGGGTCTAGCACAGATACGCAGTATTTT. It specifies CASSQVTASGSSTDTQYF.

The chain employs TRBV2 and TRBJ2-1; 7 nucleotides agree with TRBD2. The CDR3 is 13 amino acids. Germline CDR1 SNHLY, CDR2 FYNNEI. V lost 6 bases to trimming and J lost 5 bases; unmatched junction nucleotides: 4. The CDR3 loop reads CASRGGGNNEQFF. The DNA for the CDR3 is TGTGCCAGCAGGGGCGGGGGTAACAATGAGCAGTTCTTC. The full variable domain, its missing parts supplied by reference TRBV2 and TRBJ2-1, is EPEVTQTPSHQVTQMGQEVILRCVPISNHLYFYWYRQILGQKVEFLVSFYNNEISEKSEIFDDQFSVERPDGSNFTLKIRSTKLEDSAMYFCASRGGGNNEQFFGPGTRLTVL.

V is TRBV19 and J is TRBJ2-5; 11 bases agree with TRBD1. Germline loops: CDR1 LNHDA, CDR2 SQIVND (reference sequence). CDR3 length: 14 residues. V shed 5 bases and J 5 bases; nucleotides not matched to a gene: 4. CDR3 in DNA: TGTGCCAGTAGTGCCGGGACAGGGGGTGAGACCCAGTACTTC. Its protein product is CASSAGTGGETQYF.

The genes are TRBV5-8 and TRBJ1-2; 9 bases are a match to TRBD1. The germline V gene has CDR1 SGHTS and CDR2 YDEGEE. V dropped 3 bases and J dropped 4; count of bases not matched to a gene: 10. This CDR3 is built from 16 residues. CDR3 residues: CASSWAGTGNVYGYTF. The CDR3 nucleotides read TGTGCCAGCAGCTGGGCCGGGACAGGGAACGTCTATGGCTACACCTTC.

In this sample, this clone turned up once. The chain couples TRBV9 to TRBJ1-2; D is undetermined. Germline assignment: CDR1 SGDLS and CDR2 YYNGEE. The CDR3 length is 15 residues. V was shortened by 6 bases and J by 6 bases, with 21 bases between the two germline ends. The CDR3 reads CASNSYPGAKDGYTF. CDR3 in DNA: TGTGCCAGCAACTCATACCCGGGAGCAAAGGATGGCTACACCTTC.

This rearrangement joins TRBV5-4 to TRBJ2-1; no reliable D call. The germline V gene has CDR1 SGHNT and CDR2 YYREEE (reference sequence). There are 17 residues in the CDR3. Trimming removed 0 bases at V and 7 bases at J, with 20 bases between. CDR3 sequence (DNA): TGTGCCAGCAGCTTGGCCTCGGGCCCCCTAAATAGGAATGAGCAGTTCTTC. Protein: CASSLASGPLNRNEQFF.

This clone occurred once. The chain is built from TRBV6-1 and TRBJ1-2; 7 nucleotides agree with TRBD1. Germline assignment: CDR1 MNHNS and CDR2 SASEGT. This CDR3 has 14 residues. With V trimmed by 7 bases and J by 4 bases, 9 bases remained unmatched. The CDR3 coding sequence is TGTGCCAGCATAGAGAGGGGGCGCGGCTATGGCTACACCTTC. This codes for CASIERGRGYGYTF.

The V gene is TRBV18, the J gene TRBJ2-7; D might be TRBD1 (5 bases). The V and J ends lost 3 bases and 0 bases respectively, with 9 bases between them. Germline CDR1 and CDR2: KGHSH and LQKENI. The CDR3 has 14 residues. The CDR3 coding sequence is TGTGCCAGCTCACCCCTGGACACCTCCTACGAGCAGTACTTC. This translates into CASSPLDTSYEQYF. Together with reference TRBV18 and TRBJ2-7, the CDR3 gives the full variable domain: NAGVMQNPRHLVRRRGQEARLRCSPMKGHSHVYWYRQLPEEGLKFMVYLQKENIIDESGMPKERFSAEFPKEGPSILRIQQVVRGDSAAYFCASSPLDTSYEQYFGPGTRLTVT.

This clone appeared a single time. CDR3 DNA: TGTGCCAGCAGACTTAGCGGGAGGGCCTTCTTTTTGCGGCAAGAGACCCAGTACTTC. It is translated as CASRLSGRAFFLRQETQYF. J is TRBJ2-5 and V is TRBV6-4, with 11 bases that match TRBD2. Trimming took 6 bases from V and 2 from J; bases not matched to a gene: 17. This CDR3 is 19 amino acids long. Germline assignment: CDR1 MRHNA and CDR2 SNTAGT.

This sequence joins TRBV30 and TRBJ2-7, with 10 bases aligning to TRBD1. CDR1 is GTSNPN and CDR2 is SVGIG in the germline V gene (reference sequence). The CDR3 spans 15 residues. Trimming cost V 4 bases and J 2 bases; bases outside gene matches: 8. The CDR3 DNA reads as TGTGCCTGGACCTCTTGGGGACAGGGGACCTACGAGCAGTACTTC. As protein: CAWTSWGQGTYEQYF.

The chain combines TRBV27 with TRBJ1-2; a possible D gene is TRBD1 (5 bases). This CDR3 is 13 amino acids long. The V end lost 3 bases, the J end lost 7 bases, and 12 bases lay between the germline ends. CDR1 and CDR2 from the germline V gene are MNHEY and SMNVEV (reference sequence). The CDR3 region has the DNA TGTGCCAGCAGTTTGCAGGGTACGGGTGGCTACACCTTC. It encodes CASSLQGTGGYTF.

The rearrangement uses TRBV11-1 and TRBJ2-7; a possible D gene is TRBD1 (6 bases). CDR3 length equals 13 residues. CDR1 SGHAT and CDR2 FQDESV come from the germline V gene (reference sequence). Trimming removed 5 bases at V and 7 bases at J, with 15 bases between. The CDR3 protein is CASSRPGHQEQYF. For the CDR3, the DNA is TGTGCCAGCAGCCGTCCGGGACATCAAGAGCAGTACTTC.

The chain carries TRBV7-9 and TRBJ1-2; D gene uncertain. With 5 bases removed from V and 3 bases from J, the gap between germline ends came to 7 bases. This CDR3 comprises 12 residues. The germline gives CDR1 SEHNR, CDR2 FQNEAQ (reference sequence). Written as DNA, the CDR3 is TGTGCCAGCAGCCACGGTGACTATGGCTACACCTTC. Its protein product is CASSHGDYGYTF.

The chain recombines TRBV30 with TRBJ2-7; D not certain. The CDR3 extends over 13 amino acids. V was clipped by 1 base and J by 3 bases, with 10 bases between them. CDR1 GTSNPN and CDR2 SVGIG come from the germline V gene (reference sequence). This chain's CDR3 is CAWSDKGIYEQYF. CDR3 sequence (DNA): TGTGCCTGGAGTGATAAGGGAATCTACGAGCAGTACTTC.